Each of the 4 T cell receptor beta chains below was sequenced from the same sample in a study of shared clonotypes between healthy human individuals. Method: immunoSEQ multiplex PCR; TCRdb's copy keeps in-frame clones and lacks some. The table includes roughly 2.5 million clones, 85% to 95% detected once. Sequencing used naive CD4+ T cells sorted from blood. Subset indicated: CD45RA+ positively selected. Receptor source: a man younger than 35 in good health.

The rearrangement joins TRBV6-6 to TRBJ1-5, with 7 positions matching TRBD1. Per the germline V gene, CDR1 is MNHNY and CDR2 is SVGAGI (reference sequence). V trimming: 6 bases; J trimming: 7 bases; junction bases outside the gene matches: 9. The CDR3 spans 14 residues. This chain's CDR3 is CASRYEQGYQPQHF. CDR3 DNA: TGTGCCAGCAGATATGAACAGGGGTACCAGCCCCAGCATTTT.

Remarks on this clone: Within the sample, other DNA sequences also encode this same CDR3. This rearrangement joins TRBV6-5 to TRBJ1-6; D is undetermined. Trimming removed 0 bases at V and 7 bases at J, with 7 bases between. Looked up from germline, CDR1 is MNHEY and CDR2 is SVGAGI. This CDR3 has 14 residues. CDR3 nucleotide sequence: TGTGCCAGCAGTTACTCGGGCAGGAATTCACCCCTCCACTTT. Translated: CASSYSGRNSPLHF.

The sample holds one count of this clone. The chain joins TRBV5-1 to TRBJ1-1; weak D call: TRBD1 (5 bases). The CDR3 sequence is 14 residues long. V gave up 4 bases and J gave up 1 base, with 11 bases separating them. CDR1 is SGHRS and CDR2 is YFSETQ in the germline V gene. The CDR3 nucleotides read TGCGCCAGCAGCGAACAGGTCCCGAACACTGAAGCTTTCTTT. It specifies CASSEQVPNTEAFF.

The chain has TRBV19 and TRBJ1-4; possibly TRBD1 for D (5 bases). V was pared by 4 bases and J by 3 bases, with 12 bases between. The CDR3 spans 15 residues. Germline assignment: CDR1 LNHDA and CDR2 SQIVND (reference sequence). The CDR3 spells CASSKMRGANEKLFF. The CDR3 DNA follows: TGTGCCAGTAGTAAAATGAGGGGAGCTAATGAAAAACTGTTTTTT.